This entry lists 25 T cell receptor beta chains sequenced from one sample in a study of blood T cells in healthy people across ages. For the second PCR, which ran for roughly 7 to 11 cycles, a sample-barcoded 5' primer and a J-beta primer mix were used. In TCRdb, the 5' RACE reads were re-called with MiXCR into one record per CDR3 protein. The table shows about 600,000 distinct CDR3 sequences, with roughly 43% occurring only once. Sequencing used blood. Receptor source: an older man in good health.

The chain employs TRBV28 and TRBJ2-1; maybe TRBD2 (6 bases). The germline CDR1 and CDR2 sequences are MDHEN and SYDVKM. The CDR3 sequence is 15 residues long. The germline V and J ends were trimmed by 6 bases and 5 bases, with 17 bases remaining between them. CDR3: CASRITGSRDNEQFF. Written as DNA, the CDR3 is TGTGCCAGCAGAATAACCGGGAGTCGGGACAATGAGCAGTTCTTC.

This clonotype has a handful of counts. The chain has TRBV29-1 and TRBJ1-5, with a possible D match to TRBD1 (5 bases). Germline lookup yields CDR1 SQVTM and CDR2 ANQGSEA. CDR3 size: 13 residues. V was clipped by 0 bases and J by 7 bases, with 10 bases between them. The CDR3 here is CSVEDQAGQPQHF. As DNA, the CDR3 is TGCAGCGTTGAAGATCAGGCAGGGCAGCCCCAGCATTTT. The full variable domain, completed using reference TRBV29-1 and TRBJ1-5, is SAVISQKPSRDICQRGTSLTIQCQVDSQVTMMFWYRQQPGQSLTLIATANQGSEATYESGFVIDKFPISRPNLTFSTLTVSNMSPEDSSIYLCSVEDQAGQPQHFGDGTRLSIL.

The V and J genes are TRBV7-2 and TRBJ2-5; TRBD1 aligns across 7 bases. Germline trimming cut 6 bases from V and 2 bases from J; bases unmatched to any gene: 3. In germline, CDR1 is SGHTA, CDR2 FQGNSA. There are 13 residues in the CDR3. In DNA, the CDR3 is TGTGCCAGCAGGCCGACAGGGCAAGAGACCCAGTACTTC. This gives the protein CASRPTGQETQYF.

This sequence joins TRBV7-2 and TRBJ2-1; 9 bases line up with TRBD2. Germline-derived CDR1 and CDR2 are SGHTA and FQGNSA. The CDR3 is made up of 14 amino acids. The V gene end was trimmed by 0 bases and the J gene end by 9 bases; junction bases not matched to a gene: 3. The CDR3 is CASSLARGGVEQFF. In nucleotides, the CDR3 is TGTGCCAGCAGCTTAGCCCGCGGGGGGGTTGAGCAGTTCTTC.

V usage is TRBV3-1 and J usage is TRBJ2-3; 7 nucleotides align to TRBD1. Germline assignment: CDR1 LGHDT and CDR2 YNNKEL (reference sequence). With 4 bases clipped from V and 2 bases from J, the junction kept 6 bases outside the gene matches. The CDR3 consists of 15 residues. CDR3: CASSRRGTDTDTQYF. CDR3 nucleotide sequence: TGTGCCAGCAGCCGACGTGGGACAGACACAGATACGCAGTATTTT.

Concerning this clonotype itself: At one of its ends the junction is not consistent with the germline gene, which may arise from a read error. CDR3: CAGSFSYQPQHF. As DNA, the CDR3 is TGTGCCGGCAGCTTCTCTTACCAGCCCCAGCATTTT. This chain connects TRBV7-8 to TRBJ1-5; no definite D call. The germline CDR1 and CDR2 sequences are SGHVS and FQNEAQ. The CDR3 spans 12 residues.

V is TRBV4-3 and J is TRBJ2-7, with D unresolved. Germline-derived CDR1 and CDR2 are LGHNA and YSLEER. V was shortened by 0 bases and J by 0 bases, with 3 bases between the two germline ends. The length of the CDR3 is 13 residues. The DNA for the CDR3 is TGCGCCAGCAGCCAAGATATCTCCTACGAGCAGTACTTC. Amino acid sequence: CASSQDISYEQYF.

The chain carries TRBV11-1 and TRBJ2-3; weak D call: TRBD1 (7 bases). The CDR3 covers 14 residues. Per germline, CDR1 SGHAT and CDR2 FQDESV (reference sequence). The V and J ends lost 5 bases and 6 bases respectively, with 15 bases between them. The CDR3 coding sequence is TGTGCCAGCAGCCTCGGACAGGAGGGGGATACGCAGTATTTT. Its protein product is CASSLGQEGDTQYF.

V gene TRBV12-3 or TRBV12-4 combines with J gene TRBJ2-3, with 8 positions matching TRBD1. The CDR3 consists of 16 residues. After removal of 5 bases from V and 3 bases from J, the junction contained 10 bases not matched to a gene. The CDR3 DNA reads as TGTGCCAGCAGTCCCCCGGGACAGGCAATAACAGATACGCAGTATTTT. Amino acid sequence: CASSPPGQAITDTQYF.

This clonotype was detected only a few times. CDR3 loop: CASSLVPSSYNSPLHF. The CDR3 DNA reads as TGTGCCAGCAGCTTAGTGCCGAGCTCCTATAATTCACCCCTCCACTTT. The gene calls are TRBV7-2 and TRBJ1-6; D is uncertain. This CDR3 region has 16 residues. Germline V gene lookup returns CDR1 SGHTA and CDR2 FQGNSA. V shed 1 base and J shed 0 bases, with 7 bases lying between them.

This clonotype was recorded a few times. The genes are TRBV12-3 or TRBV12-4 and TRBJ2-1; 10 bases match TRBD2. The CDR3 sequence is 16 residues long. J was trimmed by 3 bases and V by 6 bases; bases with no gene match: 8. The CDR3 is CASRRTRLAGYNEQFF. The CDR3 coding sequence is TGTGCCAGCAGAAGAACCCGACTAGCGGGCTACAATGAGCAGTTCTTC.

Here the CDR3 DNA reads TGTGCCAGCAGCCCGCTTAAGCGGGGGGGCACAGATACGCAGTATTTT. It specifies CASSPLKRGGTDTQYF. The chain combines TRBV7-3 with TRBJ2-3; 9 bases fit TRBD2. The germline V gene has CDR1 SGHTA and CDR2 FQGTGA. V shed 5 bases and J 1 base; nucleotides not matched to a gene: 7. The CDR3 loop spans 16 amino acids.

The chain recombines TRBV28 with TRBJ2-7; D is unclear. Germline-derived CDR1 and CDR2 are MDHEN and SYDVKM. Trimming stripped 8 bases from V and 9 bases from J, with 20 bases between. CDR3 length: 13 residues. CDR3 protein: CASSRSTPRRQYF. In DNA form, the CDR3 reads TGTGCCAGCTCCAGGTCAACCCCTCGAAGGCAGTACTTC.

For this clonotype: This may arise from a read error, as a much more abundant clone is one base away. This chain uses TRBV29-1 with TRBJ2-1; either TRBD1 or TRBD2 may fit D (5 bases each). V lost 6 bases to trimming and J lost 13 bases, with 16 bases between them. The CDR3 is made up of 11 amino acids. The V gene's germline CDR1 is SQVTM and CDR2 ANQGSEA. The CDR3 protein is CSVGPRETQFF. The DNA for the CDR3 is TGCAGCGTGGGACCCAGGGAGACCCAGTTCTTC.

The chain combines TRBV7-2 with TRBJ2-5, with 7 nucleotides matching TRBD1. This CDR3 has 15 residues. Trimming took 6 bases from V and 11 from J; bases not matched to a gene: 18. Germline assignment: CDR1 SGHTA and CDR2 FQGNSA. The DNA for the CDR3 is TGTGCCAGCAGTTCCCGGGACAGAACTGACAATGAGCAGTACTTC. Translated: CASSSRDRTDNEQYF.

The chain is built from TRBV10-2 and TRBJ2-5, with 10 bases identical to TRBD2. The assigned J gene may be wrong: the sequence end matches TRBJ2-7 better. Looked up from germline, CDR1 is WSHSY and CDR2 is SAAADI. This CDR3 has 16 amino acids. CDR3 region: CASSESLASGSHEQYF. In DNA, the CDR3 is TGCGCCAGCAGTGAGTCTTTGGCTAGCGGGAGCCACGAGCAGTACTTC.

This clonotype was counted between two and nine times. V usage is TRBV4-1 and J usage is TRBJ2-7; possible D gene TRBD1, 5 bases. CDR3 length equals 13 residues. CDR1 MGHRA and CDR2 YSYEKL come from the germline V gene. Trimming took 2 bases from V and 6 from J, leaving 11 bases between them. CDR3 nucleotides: TGCGCCAGCAGCCAATTGACAGCCGGCGAGCAGTACTTC. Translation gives CASSQLTAGEQYF.

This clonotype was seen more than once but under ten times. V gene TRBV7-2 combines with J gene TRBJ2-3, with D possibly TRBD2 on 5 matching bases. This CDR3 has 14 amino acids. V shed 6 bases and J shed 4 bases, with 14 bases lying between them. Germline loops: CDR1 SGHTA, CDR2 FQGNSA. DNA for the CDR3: TGTGCCAGCAGGCAATTAGCGACGGCAGATACGCAGTATTTT. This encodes CASRQLATADTQYF.

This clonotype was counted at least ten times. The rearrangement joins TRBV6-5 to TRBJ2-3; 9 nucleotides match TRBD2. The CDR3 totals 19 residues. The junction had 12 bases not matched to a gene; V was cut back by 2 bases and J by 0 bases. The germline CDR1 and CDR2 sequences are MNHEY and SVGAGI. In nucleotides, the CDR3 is TGTGCCAGCAGTTACGCGCCCCAGCTAGCGGGGACTAGCACAGATACGCAGTATTTT. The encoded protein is CASSYAPQLAGTSTDTQYF.

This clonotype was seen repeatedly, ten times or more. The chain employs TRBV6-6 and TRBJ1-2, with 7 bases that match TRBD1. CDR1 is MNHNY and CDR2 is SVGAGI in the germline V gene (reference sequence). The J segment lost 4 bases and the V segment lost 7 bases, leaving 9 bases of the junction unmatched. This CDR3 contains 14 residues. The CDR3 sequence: CASTPDRIFYGYTF. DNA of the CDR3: TGTGCCAGCACACCGGACAGGATTTTCTATGGCTACACCTTC.

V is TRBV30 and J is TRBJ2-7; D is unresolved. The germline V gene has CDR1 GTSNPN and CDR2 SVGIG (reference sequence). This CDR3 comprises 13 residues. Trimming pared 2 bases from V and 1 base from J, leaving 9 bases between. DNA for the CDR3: TGTGCCTGGAGTAGGGCAGGTTCCTACGAGCAGTACTTC. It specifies CAWSRAGSYEQYF.

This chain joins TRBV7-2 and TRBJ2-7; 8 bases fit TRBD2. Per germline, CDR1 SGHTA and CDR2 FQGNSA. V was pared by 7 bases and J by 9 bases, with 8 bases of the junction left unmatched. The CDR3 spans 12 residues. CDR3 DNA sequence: TGTGCCAGCATCGGGGGGGGCGCGGTGCAGTACTTC. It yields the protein CASIGGGAVQYF.

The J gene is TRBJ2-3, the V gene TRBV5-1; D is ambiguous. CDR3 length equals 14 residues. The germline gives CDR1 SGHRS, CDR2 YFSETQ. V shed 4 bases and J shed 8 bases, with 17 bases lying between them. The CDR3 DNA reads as TGCGCCAGCAGCCCTACCGGACCATGGGGTACGCAGTATTTT. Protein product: CASSPTGPWGTQYF.

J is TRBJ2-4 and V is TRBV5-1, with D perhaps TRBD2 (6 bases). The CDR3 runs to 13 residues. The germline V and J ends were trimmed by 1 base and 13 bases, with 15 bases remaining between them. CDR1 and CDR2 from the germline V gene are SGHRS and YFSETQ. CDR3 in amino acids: CASSLPGTGEQYF. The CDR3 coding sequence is TGCGCCAGCAGCTTGCCAGGGACGGGAGAGCAGTACTTC.

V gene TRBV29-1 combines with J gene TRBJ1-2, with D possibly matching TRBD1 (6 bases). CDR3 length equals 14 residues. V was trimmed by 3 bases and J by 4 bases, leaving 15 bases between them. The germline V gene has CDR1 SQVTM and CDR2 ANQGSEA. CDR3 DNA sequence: TGCAGCGTTGATCCCCTCGGGGGCGGCTATGGCTACACCTTC. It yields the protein CSVDPLGGGYGYTF.